These T cell receptor beta chains were read from a single sample in a study of CXCR3-negative and CXCR3-positive naive CD8 T cells. No DNA is given; TCRdb re-called the 5' RACE reads and lists each CDR3 protein once. The listing records over 100,000 distinct CDR3 sequences. Sequences were obtained from naive CXCR3- CD8+ T cells from blood. These receptors were obtained from a human donor in good health. Some clones in this sample may be carry-over from other donors' samples. Both conserved end residues are part of each CDR3.

v_gene	j_gene	CDR3aa
TRBV6-6	TRBJ2-5	CASSLLGGASGEETQYF
TRBV7-9	TRBJ1-2	CASSLPSQNHYGYTF
TRBV7-6	TRBJ1-5	CASSLLSGFGQPQHF
TRBV15	TRBJ1-2	CATSRDSRYGYTF
TRBV20-1	TRBJ2-7	CSARDISDSYEQYF
TRBV27	TRBJ2-2	CASMWTVNTGELFF
TRBV7-3	TRBJ2-2	CASSLGLYTGELFF
TRBV12-3/TRBV12-4	TRBJ2-4	CASSRTLGGKNIQYF
TRBV2	TRBJ2-1	CASRSLAGGEYNEQFF
TRBV5-5	TRBJ2-7	CASSLAGDPYEQYF
TRBV2	TRBJ2-1	CASIHMSLAGDNEQFF
TRBV7-9	TRBJ2-1	CASSLGEGGSYNEQFF
TRBV5-1	TRBJ2-1	CASSLQGGSYNEQFF
TRBV11-2	TRBJ2-3	CASTGFSDTQYF
TRBV13	TRBJ1-4	CASNSNRGSEKLFF
TRBV5-5	TRBJ2-7	CASSPWDVSEQYF
TRBV20-1	TRBJ1-5	CSARGTSYSNQPQHF
TRBV12-3/TRBV12-4	TRBJ2-3	CASSPEGLADTDTQYF
TRBV24-1	TRBJ2-1	CATSDLANLNEQFF
TRBV28	TRBJ2-7	CASSPITGTTYYEQYF
TRBV29-1	TRBJ2-5	CSVAPLAAYQETQYF
TRBV12-3/TRBV12-4	TRBJ2-3	CASSYPGQGPDTQYF
TRBV10-3	TRBJ2-1	CAISEGHPSTNEQFF
TRBV15	TRBJ2-5	CATSRDSRTGSETQYF
TRBV6-6	TRBJ2-2	CASSYIGLAGVTNTGELFF
TRBV7-9	TRBJ2-1	CASSAGLAEGNEQFF
TRBV7-9	TRBJ2-1	CASSPTWGGYGDEQFF
TRBV9	TRBJ1-2	CASSANRGREPSNYGYTF
TRBV2	TRBJ2-3	CASSEGDREADTQYF
TRBV4-3	TRBJ2-2	CASSQARPGLVNTGELFF
TRBV29-1	TRBJ2-7	CSVLTGTGYEQYF
TRBV7-3	TRBJ1-2	CASSSFDLYGYTF
TRBV29-1	TRBJ2-3	CSVTPGSTDTQYF
TRBV7-9	TRBJ2-7	CASSLATGGADYEQYF
TRBV25-1	TRBJ2-5	CASSEGGSGGETQHF
TRBV6-1	TRBJ2-1	CASRETSGGANEQFF
TRBV5-6	TRBJ2-1	CASSLGGSTYNEQFF
TRBV6-1	TRBJ1-2	CASRQMDAGGYGYTF
TRBV29-1	TRBJ2-5	CSGGGRPNLQETQYF
TRBV2	TRBJ2-7	CASSEYREKYKQYF
TRBV3-1	TRBJ2-3	CASSQEVTGTDTQYF
TRBV29-1	TRBJ2-1	CSVVPDGLNEQFF
TRBV11-2	TRBJ2-1	CASSLGMGNEQFF
TRBV20-1	TRBJ2-7	CSARDPTMWNNYEQYF
TRBV13	TRBJ1-1	CASSLVGASEAFF
TRBV9	TRBJ2-2	CASSVGLANTGELFF
TRBV29-1	TRBJ1-1	CSVEGGQEGRTLEAFF
TRBV21-1	TRBJ2-1	CASSKGRAVSSYNEQFF
TRBV12-3/TRBV12-4	TRBJ1-2	CASSLGTVDGYTF